What follows are 27 T cell receptor beta chains derived from one specimen sequenced in a study of beta chain features in type 1 diabetes. For these receptors, no antigen is known. Study-wide results and limits: When Type 1 diabetes patients were examined, their TCRB CDR3s proved moderately but significantly shorter in all four CD4+ subsets.

The study reverse transcribed the entire isolated RNA, so it sequenced expressed TCRB transcripts. The protocol was immunoSEQ multiplex PCR, while the TCRdb copy is restricted to in-frame clones and leaves out a portion. The sample consists of 550,000 to 850,000 clones, around 15% of them appearing once. The material sequenced was naive CD4+ T cells from blood. The source is a man in his late teens or twenties with type 1 diabetes.

This clone has a handful of counts. V gene TRBV28 combines with J gene TRBJ1-4; D may be TRBD1 (5 bases). Trimming removed 2 bases from V and 6 bases from J, with 10 bases in between. Germline CDR1 MDHEN, CDR2 SYDVKM. The CDR3 is 14 amino acids. CDR3 amino acids: CASSLSTGHEKLFF. The CDR3 DNA follows: TGTGCCAGCAGTTTAAGTACAGGTCATGAAAAACTGTTTTTT.

This rearrangement joins TRBV30 to TRBJ1-5, with TRBD1 matching over 7 bases. Germline V gene sequence: CDR1 GTSNPN, CDR2 SVGIG (reference sequence). V was pared by 2 bases and J by 6 bases, with 4 bases of the junction left unmatched. CDR3 length: 13 residues. The chain's CDR3 is CAWSRTGIQPQHF. CDR3 coding DNA: TGTGCCTGGAGTAGGACAGGCATTCAGCCCCAGCATTTT.

The chain links TRBV5-1 to TRBJ2-6; 8 bases are shared with TRBD2. The V gene end was trimmed by 3 bases and the J gene end by 4 bases; junction bases not matched to a gene: 3. The CDR3 is made up of 15 amino acids. Germline CDR1 SGHRS, CDR2 YFSETQ. The CDR3 DNA follows: TGCGCCAGCAGCTCGGGGGGGACCGGGGCCAACGTCCTGACTTTC. Translating gives CASSSGGTGANVLTF.

This clone was observed a handful of times. The genes are TRBV18 and TRBJ2-5; D unclear. The CDR3 loop spans 13 amino acids. Trimming shortened V by 0 bases and J by 7 bases, and 9 bases separated the two germline ends. Per germline, CDR1 KGHSH and CDR2 LQKENI. This CDR3 reads CASSPPAMGTQYF. CDR3 nucleotide sequence: TGTGCCAGCTCACCACCGGCTATGGGGACCCAGTACTTC.

This clone was recorded a few times. The rearrangement uses TRBV29-1 and TRBJ1-1; D gene uncertain. From germline, CDR1 is SQVTM and CDR2 ANQGSEA. V was clipped by 7 bases and J by 8 bases, with 11 bases between them. The CDR3 spans 10 residues. The CDR3 loop is CSASTLEAFF. CDR3 coding DNA: TGCAGCGCTTCGACCCTAGAAGCTTTCTTT.

This rearrangement joins TRBV30 to TRBJ1-2, with TRBD1 as a possible D gene (6 bases). This CDR3 has 14 amino acids. CDR1 and CDR2 from the germline V gene are GTSNPN and SVGIG (reference sequence). Between the trimmed V and J ends, which lost 2 bases and 5 bases, there was a span of 15 bases. The CDR3: CAWSPGVRLYGYTF. CDR3 sequence (DNA): TGTGCCTGGAGTCCAGGGGTCCGGCTATATGGCTACACCTTC.

V gene TRBV6-1 combines with J gene TRBJ1-3; D unclear. The CDR3 is 12 residues long. Trimming shortened V by 8 bases and J by 0 bases, and 5 bases separated the two germline ends. Per the germline V gene, CDR1 is MNHNS and CDR2 is SASEGT. CDR3: CASSTSGNTIYF. CDR3 nucleotides: TGTGCCAGCTCGACCTCTGGAAACACCATATATTTT.

The sample holds a few counts of this clone. The chain carries TRBV13 and TRBJ1-5, with 7 positions matching TRBD1. There are 15 residues in the CDR3. Germline V lookup: CDR1 PRHDT, CDR2 FYEKMQ (reference sequence). Unmatched junction bases numbered 4, after V lost 2 bases and J lost 3 bases. The CDR3 reads CASSLRGRDNQPQHF. The CDR3 DNA reads as TGTGCCAGCAGCTTAAGGGGGCGCGACAATCAGCCCCAGCATTTT.

This clone was picked up a small number of times. This chain joins TRBV19 and TRBJ2-1, with no clear D. Trimming took 0 bases from V and 5 from J, leaving 5 bases between them. Germline V gene lookup returns CDR1 LNHDA and CDR2 SQIVND (reference sequence). The CDR3 extends over 13 amino acids. CDR3 amino acids: CASSIEQNNEQFF. The CDR3 DNA reads as TGTGCCAGTAGTATAGAACAGAACAATGAGCAGTTCTTC.

The rearrangement uses TRBV6-5 and TRBJ1-2; 8 bases map to TRBD1. Trimming took 6 bases from V and 5 from J; bases not matched to a gene: 8. The CDR3 contains 14 residues. The germline V gene has CDR1 MNHEY and CDR2 SVGAGI. The chain's CDR3 is CASSPTGQDYGYTF. The CDR3 DNA follows: TGTGCCAGCAGCCCCACGGGACAGGATTATGGCTACACCTTC.

This rearrangement joins TRBV6-6 to TRBJ2-1; D is uncertain. The CDR3 is 14 residues long. Germline CDR1 is MNHNY and CDR2 is SVGAGI (reference sequence). Trimming removed 6 bases at V and 5 bases at J, with 14 bases between. CDR3 region: CASSHRPEHNEQFF. CDR3 nucleotides: TGTGCCAGCAGCCACCGACCTGAACACAATGAGCAGTTCTTC.

This clone was picked up a small number of times. The CDR3 reads CASSLQGREVYNEQFF. As DNA, the CDR3 is TGTGCCAGCAGCCTCCAGGGCAGGGAAGTCTACAATGAGCAGTTCTTC. The genes are TRBV9 and TRBJ2-1, with D possibly being TRBD1 (5 bases). Germline CDR1 and CDR2: SGDLS and YYNGEE. V was shortened by 4 bases and J by 3 bases, with 17 bases between the two germline ends. The CDR3 is 16 residues long.

This sequence joins TRBV6-5 and TRBJ1-2, with D hard to call. This CDR3 is 14 amino acids long. The V gene's germline CDR1 is MNHEY and CDR2 SVGAGI. The V and J ends lost 3 bases and 4 bases respectively, with 12 bases between them. The CDR3 spells CASSYQYSGYGYTF. In DNA form, the CDR3 reads TGTGCCAGCAGTTATCAGTACAGTGGCTATGGCTACACCTTC.

The V and J genes are TRBV30 and TRBJ1-4, with a possible D match to TRBD1 (5 bases). V lost 1 base and J lost 8, with 8 bases in between. Germline V lookup: CDR1 GTSNPN, CDR2 SVGIG (reference sequence). CDR3 length: 12 residues. The CDR3 DNA reads TGTGCCTGGAGTGGGGACCGGGAAAAACTGTTTTTT. Encoded protein: CAWSGDREKLFF.

The chain links TRBV7-3 to TRBJ1-6; weak D call: TRBD1 (5 bases). V lost 4 bases and J lost 4, with 11 bases in between. The CDR3 length is 15 residues. Germline lookup yields CDR1 SGHTA and CDR2 FQGTGA. CDR3 nucleotide sequence: TGTGCCAGCAGCTGGGACGGGAAATATAATTCACCCCTCCACTTT. Translation: CASSWDGKYNSPLHF. The full variable domain, its missing parts supplied by reference TRBV7-3 and TRBJ1-6, is GAGVSQTPSNKVTEKGKYVELRCDPISGHTALYWYRQSLGQGPEFLIYFQGTGAADDSGLPNDRFFAVRPEGSVSTLKIQRTERGDSAVYLCASSWDGKYNSPLHFGNGTRLTVT.

To note about this clone: Other DNA sequences in this sample translate to the same CDR3. The chain employs TRBV10-3 and TRBJ2-3; D is perhaps TRBD2 (5 bases). This CDR3 has 13 residues. With 3 bases removed from V and 3 bases from J, the gap between germline ends came to 7 bases. The germline CDR1 and CDR2 sequences are ENHRY and SYGVKD. CDR3 sequence (DNA): TGTGCCATCAGTGAACGAGGGACAGATACGCAGTATTTT. Amino acids: CAISERGTDTQYF.

The genes are TRBV7-9 and TRBJ2-5, with D tentatively TRBD1 (5 bases). The CDR3 covers 15 residues. Germline loops: CDR1 SEHNR, CDR2 FQNEAQ (reference sequence). V lost 5 bases and J lost 5, with 18 bases in between. Here the CDR3 DNA reads TGTGCCAGCAGCCTACGTGAGACAGTCGGCGAGACCCAGTACTTC. This codes for CASSLRETVGETQYF.

The chain recombines TRBV5-1 with TRBJ2-6; D possibly corresponds to TRBD1 (6 bases). Trimming took off 8 bases at V and 0 bases at J, with 9 bases between the two ends. Germline V gene lookup returns CDR1 SGHRS and CDR2 YFSETQ. CDR3 length: 14 residues. The CDR3 bases are TGCGCCAGTAACAGGGACTCTGGGGCCAACGTCCTGACTTTC. Translated, it gives CASNRDSGANVLTF.

This clone has more than one count but fewer than ten. The chain employs TRBV30 and TRBJ2-6; D not resolved. The V and J ends lost 6 bases and 1 base respectively, with 4 bases between them. CDR1 is GTSNPN, CDR2 SVGIG, per germline (reference sequence). This CDR3 is built from 12 residues. The CDR3 coding sequence is TGTGCCTGTTTATCTGGGGCCAACGTCCTGACTTTC. Residues: CACLSGANVLTF.

The chain employs TRBV5-1 and TRBJ1-2; TRBD1 might be the D (6 bases). The germline CDR1 and CDR2 sequences are SGHRS and YFSETQ. The CDR3 extends over 14 amino acids. Trimming stripped 0 bases from V and 3 bases from J, with 9 bases between. CDR3 loop: CASSLAAGDYGYTF. The CDR3 nucleotides read TGCGCCAGCAGCTTGGCCGCAGGGGACTATGGCTACACCTTC. The full variable domain, rest sourced from reference TRBV5-1 and TRBJ1-2, is KAGVTQTPRYLIKTRGQQVTLSCSPISGHRSVSWYQQTPGQGLQFLFEYFSETQRNKGNFPGRFSGRQFSNSRSEMNVSTLELGDSALYLCASSLAAGDYGYTFGSGTRLTVV.

This clone was seen more than once but under ten times. This chain joins TRBV4-1 and TRBJ1-6, with a possible D match to TRBD1 (5 bases). Germline V gives CDR1 MGHRA, CDR2 YSYEKL. Trimming stripped 3 bases from V and 3 bases from J, with 18 bases between. The CDR3 spans 18 residues. The CDR3 bases are TGCGCCAGCAGCCACTTGTCTACCCAAGGGGACTATAATTCACCCCTCCACTTT. It yields the protein CASSHLSTQGDYNSPLHF.

The table lists this clone with a few counts. CDR3 DNA: TGCGCCAGCAGCCCTGCGACAGGCTATTACAATGAGCAGTTCTTC. It specifies CASSPATGYYNEQFF. The V gene is TRBV5-1, the J gene TRBJ2-1; a possible D gene is TRBD1 (6 bases). Looked up from germline, CDR1 is SGHRS and CDR2 is YFSETQ. CDR3 length equals 15 residues. Trimming took off 4 bases at V and 4 bases at J, with 15 bases between the two ends.

V and J are TRBV5-1 and TRBJ2-2, with TRBD1 identical over 8 bases. V was pared by 4 bases and J by 0 bases, with 14 bases of the junction left unmatched. The CDR3 sequence is 19 residues long. Germline lookup yields CDR1 SGHRS and CDR2 YFSETQ. The CDR3 sequence: CASSRTRTGQLSNTGELFF. CDR3 in DNA: TGCGCCAGCAGCCGGACGAGGACAGGGCAATTATCGAACACCGGGGAGCTGTTTTTT.

The chain's CDR3 is CASSYELAGNEQFF. The CDR3 nucleotides read TGTGCCAGCAGTTACGAACTAGCGGGGAATGAGCAGTTCTTC. The chain uses TRBV6-5 and TRBJ2-1; 10 nucleotides agree with TRBD2. J gave up 7 bases and V 2 bases, and 2 bases lay outside the gene matches. Germline V gene lookup returns CDR1 MNHEY and CDR2 SVGAGI. The CDR3 is 14 residues long.

This chain joins TRBV6-6 and TRBJ1-6, with D unclear. The V and J ends lost 2 bases and 0 bases respectively, with 8 bases between them. CDR3 length: 16 amino acids. Germline CDR1 is MNHNY and CDR2 is SVGAGI (reference sequence). CDR3 region: CASSYAQSSYNSPLHF. The DNA for the CDR3 is TGTGCCAGCAGTTACGCGCAGAGCTCCTATAATTCACCCCTCCACTTT.

This clone was found a few times. V and J are TRBV4-1 and TRBJ1-5; tentatively, D is TRBD1 (5 bases). V lost 0 bases and J lost 2, with 14 bases in between. This CDR3 is built from 17 residues. The germline gives CDR1 MGHRA, CDR2 YSYEKL. CDR3 coding DNA: TGCGCCAGCAGCCAAGATCTGGGGCGGGCCGGCAATCAGCCCCAGCATTTT. This translates into CASSQDLGRAGNQPQHF.

In its sample, this clone was seen a few times. This chain joins TRBV13 and TRBJ2-7; possibly TRBD2 for D (5 bases). This CDR3 comprises 17 residues. Per germline, CDR1 PRHDT and CDR2 FYEKMQ (reference sequence). Between the trimmed V and J ends, which lost 5 bases and 6 bases, there was a span of 26 bases. CDR3 coding DNA: TGTGCCAGCAGCCTAAGCACCAGAGGGAACTGGGGTATCGAGCAGTACTTC. Its protein is CASSLSTRGNWGIEQYF. Supplemented by reference TRBV13 and TRBJ2-7, the full variable domain reads AAGVIQSPRHLIKEKRETATLKCYPIPRHDTVYWYQQGPGQDPQFLISFYEKMQSDKGSIPDRFSAQQFSDYHSELNMSSLELGDSALYFCASSLSTRGNWGIEQYFGPGTRLTVT.